The 8 T cell receptor beta chains reported below all come from one sample, sequenced in a study of tumor-infiltrating lymphocytes in primary liver carcinoma. The input was about 490 ng total RNA; TCR beta cDNA was made from it with a constant-region primer. Libraries covering TCR beta were generated through three nested multiplex PCR rounds (using a slightly modified ARM-PCR). In the first two PCR rounds, TRBV1-TRBV30 forward primers were paired with a C-beta reverse primer, and each round lasted nine to ten cycles. TCRdb fed the multiplex PCR reads into MiXCR, producing one record per CDR3 protein. The data show roughly 100,000 distinct CDR3 sequences, with around 71% seen just once and roughly 12% held by the top ten. Bulk tissue was left unsorted, and RNA and DNA were co-extracted from 20-30 mg of it. The specimen was liver tumor tissue from sampling region 2. Subset meaning: tumor region T2, inferior pole. All receptors come from a woman aged 55-69 years with primary liver carcinoma and hepatitis B virus infection.

As concerns this clonotype: One base away lies a much larger clone, so this may be a sequencing read error. This rearrangement joins TRBV12-3 or TRBV12-4 to TRBJ2-2, with D possibly being TRBD1 (6 bases). The CDR3 runs to 16 residues. Written as DNA, the CDR3 is TGTGCCAGCAGTCCTCAGGGGATCGCGAACACCGGGGATCTGTTTTTT. Translated: CASSPQGIANTGDLFF.

A word on this clonotype: The final CDR3 position lacks the conserved phenylalanine or tryptophan, pointing to a likely read error. The V gene is TRBV6-1, the J gene TRBJ2-1; D possibly corresponds to TRBD2 (7 bases). The CDR3 length is 16 residues. Germline-derived CDR1 and CDR2 are MNHNS and SASEGT. Between the trimmed V and J ends, which lost 10 bases and 0 bases, there was a span of 19 bases. For the CDR3, the DNA is TGTGCCACCCTTGGGGGGGGAGGGGGCTCCTACAATGAGCAGTTCTCC. This encodes CATLGGGGGSYNEQFS.

This sequence joins TRBV7-9 and TRBJ1-2; 7 bases line up with TRBD1. With V trimmed by 4 bases and J by 4 bases, 12 bases remained unmatched. Germline assignment: CDR1 SEHNR and CDR2 FQNEAQ (reference sequence). This CDR3 contains 16 residues. The CDR3 DNA is TGTGCCAGCAGCTCCAGGGGGAGGGGGGCAGTCTATGGCTACACCTTC. Protein product: CASSSRGRGAVYGYTF.

The V call is TRBV11-3, the J call TRBJ2-1, with 15 bases aligning to TRBD2. Germline-derived CDR1 and CDR2 are SGHNT and YENEEA. CDR3 length equals 19 residues. J was trimmed by 12 bases and V by 5 bases; bases with no gene match: 20. The DNA of the CDR3 is TGTGCCAGCAGCGCCGGACAGGGGGGACTAGCGGGAGGATTCAGTTGGCAGTTCTTC. The encoded protein is CASSAGQGGLAGGFSWQFF.

This clonotype came up many times. This chain uses TRBV5-4 with TRBJ2-7, with 7 nucleotides matching TRBD1. This CDR3 has 13 amino acids. V lost 4 bases and J lost 5; bases outside the gene matches: 6. Germline V gene sequence: CDR1 SGHNT, CDR2 YYREEE (reference sequence). The CDR3 nucleotides are TGTGCCAGCAGCCGGGACAGAGGGGACGAGCAGTACTTC. Its protein product is CASSRDRGDEQYF. The full variable domain, with the rest looked up from reference TRBV5-4 and TRBJ2-7, is ETGVTQSPTHLIKTRGQQVTLRCSSQSGHNTVSWYQQALGQGPQFIFQYYREEENGRGNFPPRFSGLQFPNYSSELNVNALELDDSALYLCASSRDRGDEQYFGPGTRLTVT.

Turning to this clonotype: The CDR3 does not close with the conserved phenylalanine or tryptophan, likely indicating a read error. The chain carries TRBV7-9 and TRBJ2-1, with 7 bases matching TRBD1. The CDR3 contains 16 residues. Germline V gene sequence: CDR1 SEHNR, CDR2 FQNEAQ (reference sequence). The CDR3 reads CAGSLGWTGPGDEQFL. CDR3 coding DNA: TGTGCCGGCAGCTTAGGTTGGACAGGCCCTGGGGATGAGCAGTTCCTC.

In its sample, this clonotype was seen once. This chain links TRBV11-2 with TRBJ2-3; 7 bases map to TRBD2. The CDR3 runs 15 residues. The junction had 10 bases not matched to a gene; V was cut back by 8 bases and J by 2 bases. CDR1 SGHAT and CDR2 FQNNGV come from the germline V gene. This CDR3 is CASLILAGDTDTQYF. In DNA form, the CDR3 reads TGTGCCAGCTTAATATTGGCGGGGGACACAGATACGCAGTATTTT.

On this clonotype itself: The CDR3 ends on some other residue instead of the conserved phenylalanine or tryptophan, so this is likely a read error. The CDR3 here is CSVERRDTQYD. DNA of the CDR3: TGCAGCGTTGAGCGTAGAGATACGCAGTATGAT. The chain is built from TRBV29-1 and TRBJ2-3; D is ambiguous. Germline V CDR1 and CDR2: SQVTM, ANQGSEA. The V end was cut by 3 bases, the J end by 5 bases, with 6 bases between. This CDR3 is built from 11 residues.